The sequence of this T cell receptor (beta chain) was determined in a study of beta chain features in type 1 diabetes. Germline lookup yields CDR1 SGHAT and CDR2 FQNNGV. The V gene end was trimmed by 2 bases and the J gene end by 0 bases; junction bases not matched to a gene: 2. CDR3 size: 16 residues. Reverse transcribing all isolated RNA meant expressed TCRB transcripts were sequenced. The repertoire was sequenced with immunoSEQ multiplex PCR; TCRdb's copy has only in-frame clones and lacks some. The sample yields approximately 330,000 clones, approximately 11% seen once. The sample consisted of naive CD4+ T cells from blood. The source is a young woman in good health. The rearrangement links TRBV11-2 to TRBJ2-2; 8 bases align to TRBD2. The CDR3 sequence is CASSLTSGANTGELFF. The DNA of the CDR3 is TGTGCCAGCAGCTTAACTAGCGGAGCGAACACCGGGGAGCTGTTTTTT.